This T cell receptor (beta chain) was observed in a study of CD4 and CD8 cells across lung adenocarcinoma regions. Samples came from patients with localized non-small cell lung adenocarcinoma. TCRdb independently ran MiXCR on the PCR reads; one entry per CDR3 protein. The table records several thousand distinct CDR3 sequences, about half of them present only once. CDR1 MNHEY and CDR2 SMNVEV come from the germline V gene (reference sequence). This CDR3 spans 16 amino acids. This clonotype was seen only a few times. This may be a read error: a much more frequent sequence differs by one nucleotide. The material sequenced was CD8+ T cells from the margin of a lung tumor. The TCR sequence derives from a female donor with lung adenocarcinoma. The CD4 and CD8 labels of this study may be unreliable. The chain recombines TRBV27 with TRBJ2-1; 9 bases agree with TRBD2. In DNA form, the CDR3 reads TGTGTCAGCAGTCCCCAGGGTAGCGGGAGATTTAATGAGCAGTTCTTC. This codes for CVSSPQGSGRFNEQFF.